This TCR beta chain comes out of a study of blood T cell repertoires in COVID-19. V was pared by 3 bases and J by 10 bases, with 20 bases between. Germline V gene data show CDR1 as SGDLS and CDR2 as YYNGEE. CDR3 length equals 15 residues. Recovery among Cohort 3 donors was established by two negative PCRs, clearance, or symptom resolution. In the source study's methods: How many nucleated cells were present was estimated from reference gene primer amplification. This table comes from immunoSEQ multiplex PCR, and its TCRdb copy is limited to in-frame clones, with some not included. V, J and clone size are taken as reported in that table, and D and trimming were inferred from the DNA itself. The table records some 430,000 clones, 90% of them present only once.

This clonotype was obtained from a man aged 18 to 35 who had recovered from COVID-19. The sample was PBMCs or T cells enriched from blood (not recorded which). The chain links TRBV9 to TRBJ2-1, with D possibly TRBD1 on 5 matching bases. DNA of the CDR3: TGTGCCAGCAGCGGCGACAGCTCGCACGTTCACGAGCAGTTCTTC. Amino acid sequence: CASSGDSSHVHEQFF.